These 30 T cell receptor beta chains were all obtained from the same sample, sequenced in a study of shared clonotypes between healthy human individuals. Profiled with immunoSEQ multiplex PCR; TCRdb holds only in-frame clones, not every one. In the table there are about 680,000 clones, 60% to 80% of which are singletons. The sequencing sample was made of memory CD4+ T cells sorted from blood. This sample's subset: CD45RA-negative fraction. The receptors here all came from a woman aged 30 to 39 in good health.

This rearrangement joins TRBV6-1 to TRBJ1-1, with 8 bases that match TRBD1. V shed 6 bases and J 5 bases; nucleotides not matched to a gene: 8. The CDR3 length is 14 residues. Germline values: CDR1 MNHNS, CDR2 SASEGT. In DNA, the CDR3 is TGTGCCAGCAGGGACAGGGAGGATTGGACTGAAGCTTTCTTT. It codes for CASRDREDWTEAFF.

CDR3 nucleotide sequence: TGTGCCAGCAGTGGACAGGGGGTGGGCTATGGCTACACCTTC. Encoded protein: CASSGQGVGYGYTF. The chain couples TRBV2 to TRBJ1-2; TRBD1 agrees at 9 bases. With V trimmed by 4 bases and J by 4 bases, 4 bases remained unmatched. Germline values: CDR1 SNHLY, CDR2 FYNNEI. CDR3 length: 14 amino acids.

The sample holds a few counts of this clone. The chain has TRBV18 and TRBJ1-5; TRBD1 agrees at 9 bases. This CDR3 is 14 amino acids long. Unmatched junction bases numbered 3, after V lost 3 bases and J lost 6 bases. Per germline, CDR1 KGHSH and CDR2 LQKENI. Written as DNA, the CDR3 is TGTGCCAGCTCACCCGGGACAGGGCTTCAGCCCCAGCATTTT. Translating gives CASSPGTGLQPQHF.

V is TRBV27 and J is TRBJ2-7; TRBD2 matches at 7 bases. V dropped 1 base and J dropped 3; count of bases not matched to a gene: 12. Per germline, CDR1 MNHEY and CDR2 SMNVEV (reference sequence). CDR3 length: 17 residues. The CDR3 DNA follows: TGTGCCAGCAGTTTATACCCCTCATGGACTAGAAACTACGAGCAGTACTTC. It is translated as CASSLYPSWTRNYEQYF.

The gene calls are TRBV5-4 and TRBJ2-5; no reliable D call. CDR3 size: 14 residues. Trimming took 0 bases from V and 5 from J, leaving 11 bases between them. Germline lookup yields CDR1 SGHNT and CDR2 YYREEE (reference sequence). In DNA, the CDR3 is TGTGCCAGCAGCTTGGTGGGGTTTTGGGAGACCCAGTACTTC. Encoded protein: CASSLVGFWETQYF.

Only a few counts were recorded for this clone. In the same sample, other DNA sequences code for this CDR3. V is TRBV5-1 and J is TRBJ1-2; TRBD1 is a possible D gene (5 bases). This CDR3 has 15 residues. Germline lookup yields CDR1 SGHRS and CDR2 YFSETQ. The ends were cut back, 0 bases at V and 4 bases at J, with 13 bases in the middle. The CDR3 loop is CASSLALSGPYGYTF. The CDR3 DNA sequence: TGCGCCAGCAGCTTGGCCCTATCGGGGCCCTATGGCTACACCTTC.

The chain recombines TRBV2 with TRBJ2-7; D is unclear. Germline CDR1 SNHLY, CDR2 FYNNEI. The CDR3 covers 14 residues. V gave up 7 bases and J gave up 0 bases, with 13 bases separating them. CDR3 region: CASTIKAGSYEQYF. The CDR3 DNA sequence: TGTGCCAGCACTATTAAGGCCGGCTCCTACGAGCAGTACTTC.

This clone occurred a few times. The chain is built from TRBV14 and TRBJ1-1, with D tentatively TRBD1 (5 bases). CDR3 length: 13 amino acids. Deletions cut 4 bases from V and 0 bases from J, with 6 bases between. Germline CDR1 and CDR2: SGHDN and FVKESK. This CDR3 reads CASSLDMNTEAFF. In nucleotides, the CDR3 is TGTGCCAGCAGCCTGGACATGAACACTGAAGCTTTCTTT.

This clone was observed a few times. The chain couples TRBV6-5 to TRBJ2-2, with D perhaps assigned TRBD1 or TRBD2 (5 bases each). Looked up from germline, CDR1 is MNHEY and CDR2 is SVGAGI. Trimming removed 7 bases at V and 1 base at J, with 13 bases between. The CDR3 runs 15 residues. The CDR3, as DNA: TGTGCCAGCAACCTCCGGGACGGGAACACCGGGGAGCTGTTTTTT. It translates to CASNLRDGNTGELFF.

This clone was picked up a small number of times. The chain employs TRBV6-5 and TRBJ2-1, with a weak D call TRBD1 (7 bases). With 5 bases removed from V and 6 bases from J, the gap between germline ends came to 17 bases. Looked up from germline, CDR1 is MNHEY and CDR2 is SVGAGI. The CDR3 has 15 residues. CDR3 loop: CASSRGAGGLNEQFF. In nucleotides, the CDR3 is TGTGCCAGCAGTAGGGGGGCAGGGGGACTCAATGAGCAGTTCTTC.

The chain couples TRBV28 to TRBJ2-1; D perhaps matches TRBD2 (7 bases). V shed 6 bases and J shed 8 bases, with 17 bases lying between them. Per germline, CDR1 MDHEN and CDR2 SYDVKM. This CDR3 region has 14 residues. CDR3 residues: CASRLTQGRDEQFF. The DNA for the CDR3 is TGTGCCAGCAGACTAACCCAGGGGAGGGATGAGCAGTTCTTC.

The chain uses TRBV6-5 and TRBJ1-2; D call uncertain. Germline CDR1 MNHEY, CDR2 SVGAGI. V was cut by 6 bases and J by 4 bases, with 15 bases left in between. The CDR3 consists of 14 residues. The CDR3 sequence: CASSEGGFAYGYTF. The DNA of the CDR3 is TGTGCCAGCAGCGAGGGAGGCTTTGCCTATGGCTACACCTTC.

This sequence joins TRBV2 and TRBJ2-2; the match to TRBD2 covers 8 bases. This CDR3 comprises 15 residues. The V and J ends lost 6 bases and 5 bases, in that order; junction bases with no gene match: 8. In germline, CDR1 is SNHLY, CDR2 FYNNEI. The CDR3 DNA is TGTGCCAGCAGGGAGAGCGGGAGTCGAACCGGGGAGCTGTTTTTT. It encodes CASRESGSRTGELFF. The entire variable domain, with the rest obtained from reference TRBV2 and TRBJ2-2, is as follows: EPEVTQTPSHQVTQMGQEVILRCVPISNHLYFYWYRQILGQKVEFLVSFYNNEISEKSEIFDDQFSVERPDGSNFTLKIRSTKLEDSAMYFCASRESGSRTGELFFGEGSRLTVL.

This clone was recorded once. The rearrangement joins TRBV6-5 to TRBJ1-2; D remains unclear. CDR3 length: 11 residues. V was shortened by 6 bases and J by 6 bases, with 8 bases between the two germline ends. The germline V gene encodes CDR1 MNHEY and CDR2 SVGAGI. CDR3 in DNA: TGTGCCAGCAGCCGTGGGGATGGCTACACCTTC. It is translated as CASSRGDGYTF.

V is TRBV7-6 and J is TRBJ2-5; D remains unclear. Looked up from germline, CDR1 is SGHVS and CDR2 is FNYEAQ. This CDR3 contains 13 residues. The germline V and J ends were trimmed by 6 bases and 5 bases, with 13 bases remaining between them. The CDR3 spells CASRGSTSETQYF. In DNA form, the CDR3 reads TGTGCCAGCAGGGGTAGTACGTCGGAGACCCAGTACTTC.

This rearrangement joins TRBV4-1 to TRBJ1-1; D is undetermined. This CDR3 comprises 15 residues. The V end was cut by 1 base, the J end by 1 base, with 10 bases between. Germline V lookup: CDR1 MGHRA, CDR2 YSYEKL. The CDR3 reads CASSQGSAKNTEAFF. In DNA form, the CDR3 reads TGCGCCAGCAGCCAAGGAAGCGCCAAGAACACTGAAGCTTTCTTT.

This clone was observed a handful of times. This chain uses TRBV6-4 with TRBJ2-2; 10 bases agree with TRBD1. The J segment lost 6 bases and the V segment lost 6 bases, leaving 4 bases of the junction unmatched. The V gene's germline CDR1 is MRHNA and CDR2 SNTAGT. This CDR3 has 14 residues. CDR3 sequence: CASSPGTGAGELFF. CDR3 sequence (DNA): TGTGCCAGCAGCCCTGGGACAGGGGCCGGGGAGCTGTTTTTT.

The rearrangement links TRBV2 to TRBJ2-5, with TRBD2 identical over 14 bases. This CDR3 is 15 amino acids long. The V gene end was trimmed by 10 bases and the J gene end by 2 bases; junction bases not matched to a gene: 6. From germline, CDR1 is SNHLY and CDR2 FYNNEI. In DNA form, the CDR3 reads TGTGCCACCTGGACTAGCGGGAGGCCTCAAGAGACCCAGTACTTC. Translation: CATWTSGRPQETQYF.

This clone was seen a few times. The J gene is TRBJ1-1, the V gene TRBV7-8; D is unresolved. The length of the CDR3 is 19 residues. The V and J ends lost 5 bases and 1 base respectively, with 26 bases between them. Germline V gene sequence: CDR1 SGHVS, CDR2 FQNEAQ. The CDR3 spells CASSKPGPGRRAENTEAFF. Written as DNA, the CDR3 is TGTGCCAGCAGCAAACCCGGGCCGGGCCGCAGAGCCGAGAACACTGAAGCTTTCTTT. Complete variable domain (other parts from reference TRBV7-8 and TRBJ1-1): GAGVSQSPRYKVAKRGQDVALRCDPISGHVSLFWYQQALGQGPEFLTYFQNEAQLDKSGLPSDRFFAERPEGSVSTLKIQRTQQEDSAVYLCASSKPGPGRRAENTEAFFGQGTRLTVV.

Many counts were recorded for this clone. This chain connects TRBV7-9 to TRBJ1-1; tentative D call: TRBD1 (5 bases). The germline V gene encodes CDR1 SEHNR and CDR2 FQNEAQ (reference sequence). The CDR3 is 14 amino acids. Trimming took 1 base from V and 5 from J, leaving 11 bases between them. CDR3 residues: CASSLGKGRTEAFF. CDR3 in DNA: TGTGCCAGCAGCTTAGGGAAGGGGCGGACTGAAGCTTTCTTT.

V gene TRBV29-1 combines with J gene TRBJ1-1; D is undetermined. Per germline, CDR1 SQVTM and CDR2 ANQGSEA. The germline V and J ends were trimmed by 6 bases and 4 bases, with 12 bases remaining between them. The CDR3 totals 12 residues. In nucleotides, the CDR3 is TGCAGCGTGTCGAGGGTAAGCACTGAAGCTTTCTTT. The encoded protein is CSVSRVSTEAFF.

The rearrangement joins TRBV28 to TRBJ1-1; TRBD1 matches at 9 bases. CDR3 size: 12 residues. The trim removed 5 bases at V and 10 bases at J, leaving 5 bases unmatched. Germline V CDR1 and CDR2: MDHEN, SYDVKM. The CDR3 nucleotides are TGTGCCAGCAGTCCACCGGACAGGGGAGCTTTCTTT. Amino acid sequence: CASSPPDRGAFF.

The rearrangement links TRBV27 to TRBJ2-5; D is undetermined. Germline V gene sequence: CDR1 MNHEY, CDR2 SMNVEV (reference sequence). The CDR3 consists of 15 residues. The V gene lost 5 bases and the J gene lost 0 bases, with 13 bases spanning the gap. CDR3 sequence reads: CASSGVAQNQETQYF. The CDR3 bases are TGTGCCAGCAGTGGAGTTGCGCAGAACCAAGAGACCCAGTACTTC.

The chain uses TRBV30 and TRBJ1-1; D uncertain. The CDR3 totals 13 residues. Germline CDR1 is GTSNPN and CDR2 is SVGIG (reference sequence). Trimming shortened V by 0 bases and J by 1 base, and 6 bases separated the two germline ends. CDR3: CAWSVSENTEAFF. CDR3 bases: TGTGCCTGGAGTGTTTCCGAGAACACTGAAGCTTTCTTT.

The genes are TRBV30 and TRBJ2-7, with no clear D. This CDR3 contains 12 residues. V was shortened by 3 bases and J by 3 bases, with 9 bases between the two germline ends. Germline CDR1 and CDR2: GTSNPN and SVGIG (reference sequence). Written as DNA, the CDR3 is TGTGCCTGGAGCCTTATCCTCTACGAGCAGTACTTC. Protein sequence: CAWSLILYEQYF. The full variable domain, in which reference TRBV30 and TRBJ2-7 provide the parts outside the CDR3, is SQTIHQWPATLVQPVGSPLSLECTVEGTSNPNLYWYRQAAGRGLQLLFYSVGIGQISSEVPQNLSASRPQDRQFILSSKKLLLSDSGFYLCAWSLILYEQYFGPGTRLTVT.

This clone came up many times. CDR3 protein: CASSTELAASYNEQFF. CDR3 DNA: TGCGCCAGCAGCACCGAACTAGCGGCCTCCTACAATGAGCAGTTCTTC. V usage is TRBV5-1 and J usage is TRBJ2-1; 8 nucleotides match TRBD2. Germline V gives CDR1 SGHRS, CDR2 YFSETQ. V was pared by 4 bases and J by 0 bases, with 6 bases of the junction left unmatched. The CDR3 is made up of 16 amino acids. Complete variable domain (other parts from reference TRBV5-1 and TRBJ2-1): KAGVTQTPRYLIKTRGQQVTLSCSPISGHRSVSWYQQTPGQGLQFLFEYFSETQRNKGNFPGRFSGRQFSNSRSEMNVSTLELGDSALYLCASSTELAASYNEQFFGPGTRLTVL.

This sequence joins TRBV6-6 and TRBJ2-1; either TRBD1 or TRBD2 may supply D (6 bases each). This CDR3 region has 13 residues. Germline V CDR1 and CDR2: MNHNY, SVGAGI (reference sequence). V was clipped by 10 bases and J by 9 bases, with 19 bases between them. CDR3 residues: CATQWGAGGEQFF. CDR3 coding DNA: TGTGCCACCCAGTGGGGGGCCGGGGGTGAGCAGTTCTTC.

The chain uses TRBV18 and TRBJ2-7, with a weak D call TRBD2 (7 bases). Germline values: CDR1 KGHSH, CDR2 LQKENI. The CDR3 has 15 residues. The V gene lost 4 bases and the J gene lost 7 bases, with 20 bases spanning the gap. The DNA of the CDR3 is TGTGCCAGCTCACTCCACCCCGGGGGGCGGGATGAGCAGTACTTC. It translates to CASSLHPGGRDEQYF.

Note on this clone: The identical CDR3 is also encoded by other nucleotide sequences in the sample. The chain uses TRBV5-1 and TRBJ1-3; the D gene is possibly TRBD1 (5 bases). CDR3 length: 14 residues. Trimming took 4 bases from V and 4 from J, leaving 12 bases between them. Germline V gene lookup returns CDR1 SGHRS and CDR2 YFSETQ. CDR3: CASSQGTSGNTIYF. CDR3 DNA sequence: TGCGCCAGCAGCCAAGGGACCTCCGGAAACACCATATATTTT.

This clone came up once. This chain connects TRBV2 to TRBJ2-5; unclear D gene. Germline V gives CDR1 SNHLY, CDR2 FYNNEI. V lost 4 bases, J lost 4 bases, and 4 bases lay in between. The CDR3 is made up of 11 amino acids. The CDR3 region has the DNA TGTGCCAGCAGTGTTATAGAGACCCAGTACTTC. This codes for CASSVIETQYF.